The 29 T cell receptor beta chains below come from one sample, sequenced in a study of blood T cell repertoires in COVID-19. The repertoire was sequenced with immunoSEQ multiplex PCR; TCRdb's copy has only in-frame clones and lacks some. The data show fewer than 350,000 clones, around 85% seen once. Material: peripheral blood. The receptor set was obtained from a human donor in a cohort sampled during active COVID-19.

This rearrangement joins TRBV5-4 to TRBJ1-3; TRBD1 matches at 7 bases. The CDR3 is made up of 16 amino acids. V shed 4 bases, J shed 4 bases, and the junction held 11 bases outside the gene matches. Germline-derived CDR1 and CDR2 are SGHNT and YYREEE (reference sequence). CDR3 region: CASSPGQDPAGNTIYF. CDR3 coding DNA: TGTGCCAGCAGCCCCGGACAGGATCCGGCGGGAAACACCATATATTTT.

The rearrangement links TRBV24-1 to TRBJ2-4; the match to TRBD1 covers 11 bases. Germline lookup yields CDR1 KGHDR and CDR2 SFDVKD. The trim removed 8 bases at V and 5 bases at J, leaving 7 bases unmatched. The CDR3 is made up of 15 amino acids. CDR3: CATTAGTGGENIQYF. The CDR3 DNA follows: TGTGCCACCACTGCAGGGACAGGGGGTGAAAACATTCAGTACTTC.

This clone turned up a few times. This chain uses TRBV18 with TRBJ2-7; D may be TRBD2 (6 bases). Trimming removed 1 base at V and 2 bases at J, with 18 bases between. The CDR3 extends over 17 amino acids. CDR1 is KGHSH and CDR2 is LQKENI in the germline V gene. Here the CDR3 reads CASSPQTSGQSPYEQYF. DNA of the CDR3: TGTGCCAGCTCACCACAGACGAGCGGGCAGTCTCCCTACGAGCAGTACTTC.

This clone has more than one count but fewer than ten. In nucleotides, the CDR3 is TGTGCCAGCAGTTACCGGGAGTCGGCGGGTGAAGCTTTCTTT. Translated: CASSYRESAGEAFF. The chain has TRBV6-6 and TRBJ1-1; no reliable D call. Germline-derived CDR1 and CDR2 are MNHNY and SVGAGI (reference sequence). This CDR3 comprises 14 residues. The germline V and J ends were trimmed by 2 bases and 7 bases, with 14 bases remaining between them.

The chain uses TRBV5-1 and TRBJ2-2; perhaps TRBD2 as D (5 bases). Per the germline V gene, CDR1 is SGHRS and CDR2 is YFSETQ. Between the trimmed V and J ends, which lost 0 bases and 6 bases, there was a span of 18 bases. This CDR3 has 17 residues. Here the CDR3 DNA reads TGCGCCAGCAGCTTGGATATCCAGCGGAGATATGCCGGGGAGCTGTTTTTT. It translates to CASSLDIQRRYAGELFF.

V is TRBV24-1 and J is TRBJ2-2; D unresolved. The germline V and J ends were trimmed by 4 bases and 1 base, with 12 bases remaining between them. CDR3 length: 16 residues. CDR1 KGHDR and CDR2 SFDVKD come from the germline V gene. The CDR3 region has the DNA TGTGCCACCAGTGAGGCGTTCGCAGGGAACACCGGGGAGCTGTTTTTT. Encoded protein: CATSEAFAGNTGELFF.

The rearrangement joins TRBV5-6 to TRBJ2-7, with D perhaps TRBD1 (6 bases). The CDR3 contains 15 residues. Trimming took 4 bases from V and 2 from J, leaving 16 bases between them. CDR1 and CDR2 (germline): SGHDT, YYEEEE. The CDR3 nucleotides read TGTGCCAGCAGCCCGGTCTGGGACATGACCTACGAGCAGTACTTC. Protein sequence: CASSPVWDMTYEQYF.

The rearrangement uses TRBV25-1 and TRBJ2-7, with D possibly matching TRBD1 (5 bases). V was pared by 4 bases and J by 3 bases, with 7 bases between. The CDR3 totals 12 residues. Per germline, CDR1 MGHDK and CDR2 SYGVNS. CDR3 DNA sequence: TGTGCCAGCAGTGTAGACAGCTACGAGCAGTACTTC. It codes for CASSVDSYEQYF.

The table lists this clone with a count of one. An end of the junction differs from the germline gene, which may be a read error. The chain links TRBV2 to TRBJ2-5; the D gene could be TRBD1 or TRBD2 (5 bases each). CDR1 is SNHLY and CDR2 is FYNNEI in the germline V gene. The CDR3 is 12 amino acids. The CDR3, as DNA: TGTGCCAGCAATGAAGGGGAGAAGACCCAGTACTTC. Translated: CASNEGEKTQYF. The full variable domain, completed using reference TRBV2 and TRBJ2-5, is EPEVTQTPSHQVTQMGQEVILRCVPISNHLYFYWYRQILGQKVEFLVSFYNNEISEKSEIFDDQFSVERPDGSNFTLKIRSTKLEDSAMYFCASNEGEKTQYFGPGTRLLVL.

V gene TRBV5-4 combines with J gene TRBJ2-1, with a weak D call TRBD2 (6 bases). Germline assignment: CDR1 SGHNT and CDR2 YYREEE (reference sequence). The CDR3 has 11 residues. V was cut by 6 bases and J by 7 bases, with 8 bases left in between. CDR3 amino acids: CASTGGNEQFF. The DNA for the CDR3 is TGTGCCAGCACCGGGGGTAATGAGCAGTTCTTC.

The gene calls are TRBV2 and TRBJ1-4; D not certain. V gave up 6 bases and J gave up 11 bases, with 19 bases separating them. The CDR3 covers 14 residues. Germline V gene data show CDR1 as SNHLY and CDR2 as FYNNEI. This CDR3 reads CASSVVAQVEKLFF. CDR3 coding DNA: TGTGCCAGCAGCGTCGTGGCCCAGGTTGAGAAACTGTTTTTT.

This clone was detected once. The chain carries TRBV9 and TRBJ2-2; D call uncertain. In germline, CDR1 is SGDLS, CDR2 YYNGEE. The CDR3 is made up of 13 amino acids. The ends were cut back, 0 bases at V and 7 bases at J, with 7 bases in the middle. The CDR3 is CASSVVLFGELFF. CDR3 bases: TGTGCCAGCAGCGTAGTACTCTTCGGGGAGCTGTTTTTT.

This rearrangement joins TRBV2 to TRBJ2-7; D gene ambiguous. V was cut by 5 bases and J by 2 bases, with 4 bases left in between. The germline CDR1 and CDR2 sequences are SNHLY and FYNNEI. This CDR3 comprises 11 residues. CDR3 sequence reads: CASSPTYEQYF. The CDR3 DNA sequence: TGTGCCAGCAGTCCAACCTACGAGCAGTACTTC.

The chain joins TRBV7-9 to TRBJ2-2; D possibly corresponds to TRBD2 (7 bases). The CDR3 extends over 16 amino acids. Germline lookup yields CDR1 SEHNR and CDR2 FQNEAQ (reference sequence). V was clipped by 6 bases and J by 5 bases, with 19 bases between them. The DNA of the CDR3 is TGTGCCAGCAGTTCCTTGGGGGGGCTCGGAACCGGGGAGCTGTTTTTT. This translates into CASSSLGGLGTGELFF.

V and J are TRBV18 and TRBJ2-7, with D unresolved. Germline CDR1 reads KGHSH; CDR2 reads LQKENI. Deletions cut 3 bases from V and 7 bases from J, with 19 bases between. The CDR3 length is 15 residues. DNA for the CDR3: TGTGCCAGCTCACCCGCCCCATACAGTGGTGGGGAGCAGTACTTC. It specifies CASSPAPYSGGEQYF.

Only one count was recorded for this clone. The gene calls are TRBV27 and TRBJ2-3; perhaps TRBD2 as D (6 bases). CDR3 length equals 17 residues. The germline V and J ends were trimmed by 3 bases and 0 bases, with 16 bases remaining between them. From germline, CDR1 is MNHEY and CDR2 SMNVEV (reference sequence). In DNA, the CDR3 is TGTGCCAGCAGTTTCAGACCGGGACTCACTAGCACAGATACGCAGTATTTT. This translates into CASSFRPGLTSTDTQYF.

The chain couples TRBV5-4 to TRBJ2-4; TRBD2 matches 12 bases. The CDR3 contains 19 residues. V dropped 4 bases and J dropped 1; count of bases not matched to a gene: 12. Per germline, CDR1 SGHNT and CDR2 YYREEE (reference sequence). The CDR3 region has the DNA TGTGCCAGCAGCCGCCCTCTAGCGGGGGGGCCTGTTGCCAAAAACATTCAGTACTTC. Its translation is CASSRPLAGGPVAKNIQYF.

The chain employs TRBV19 and TRBJ2-3, with TRBD2 matching 10 bases. Germline loops: CDR1 LNHDA, CDR2 SQIVND (reference sequence). V shed 10 bases, J shed 2 bases, and the junction held 6 bases outside the gene matches. The CDR3 is 14 amino acids. In DNA form, the CDR3 reads TGTGCCACCTCAGCGGGGGGGTACACAGATACGCAGTATTTT. As protein: CATSAGGYTDTQYF.

The CDR3 reads CSVETDVNYGYTF. In nucleotides, the CDR3 is TGCAGCGTTGAGACAGACGTTAACTATGGCTACACCTTC. The chain employs TRBV29-1 and TRBJ1-2, with a weak D call TRBD1 (5 bases). Germline loops: CDR1 SQVTM, CDR2 ANQGSEA. Trimming left V 3 bases short and J 1 base short, with 9 bases between. The CDR3 is made up of 13 amino acids. The full variable domain, rest sourced from reference TRBV29-1 and TRBJ1-2, is SAVISQKPSRDICQRGTSLTIQCQVDSQVTMMFWYRQQPGQSLTLIATANQGSEATYESGFVIDKFPISRPNLTFSTLTVSNMSPEDSSIYLCSVETDVNYGYTFGSGTRLTVV.

The chain carries TRBV7-3 and TRBJ2-5, with a possible D match to TRBD2 (5 bases). Germline CDR1 SGHTA, CDR2 FQGTGA. The CDR3 spans 13 residues. Between the trimmed V and J ends, which lost 5 bases and 1 base, there was a span of 8 bases. CDR3 sequence: CASSRGPQETQYF. The CDR3, as DNA: TGTGCCAGCAGCCGGGGTCCCCAAGAGACCCAGTACTTC.

A note on this clone: Other DNA sequences of this sample code for an identical CDR3. The CDR3 sequence is CASSFGDRGNQPQHF. CDR3 bases: TGTGCCAGCAGCTTCGGAGACAGGGGCAATCAGCCCCAGCATTTT. This chain connects TRBV7-6 to TRBJ1-5; 7 bases match TRBD1. CDR3 size: 15 residues. Per the germline V gene, CDR1 is SGHVS and CDR2 is FNYEAQ. The V gene end was trimmed by 3 bases and the J gene end by 2 bases; junction bases not matched to a gene: 4.

The gene calls are TRBV11-2 and TRBJ1-2, with a possible D match to TRBD1 (6 bases). The CDR3 is 15 residues long. Trimming cost V 1 base and J 2 bases, with 11 bases left between them. Germline CDR1 SGHAT, CDR2 FQNNGV. CDR3 protein: CASSLGAGANYGYTF. The CDR3, as DNA: TGTGCCAGCAGCTTAGGTGCGGGGGCGAACTATGGCTACACCTTC.

The chain carries TRBV18 and TRBJ2-7; D is undetermined. V was pared by 5 bases and J by 5 bases, with 10 bases between. The CDR3 contains 12 residues. From germline, CDR1 is KGHSH and CDR2 LQKENI. CDR3 nucleotide sequence: TGTGCCAGCTCATATCCAGGCAACGAGCAGTACTTC. Its protein is CASSYPGNEQYF.

The chain links TRBV7-8 to TRBJ2-2; perhaps TRBD1 as D (6 bases). The V gene's germline CDR1 is SGHVS and CDR2 FQNEAQ. The V end was cut by 5 bases, the J end by 4 bases, with 17 bases between. The CDR3 extends over 16 amino acids. CDR3 in amino acids: CASSPRSGALTGELFF. The CDR3 DNA reads TGTGCCAGCAGCCCGAGATCAGGGGCGCTCACCGGGGAGCTGTTTTTT. Together with reference TRBV7-8 and TRBJ2-2, the CDR3 gives the full variable domain: GAGVSQSPRYKVAKRGQDVALRCDPISGHVSLFWYQQALGQGPEFLTYFQNEAQLDKSGLPSDRFFAERPEGSVSTLKIQRTQQEDSAVYLCASSPRSGALTGELFFGEGSRLTVL.

The table lists this clone with a count of one. This chain connects TRBV9 to TRBJ1-1, with D possibly being TRBD1 (6 bases). The CDR3 runs to 14 residues. Trimming left V 1 base short and J 9 bases short, with 16 bases between. CDR1 and CDR2 from the germline V gene are SGDLS and YYNGEE. The CDR3 bases are TGTGCCAGCAGCGTAAGAGGGACACCCGATAAAGCTTTCTTT. Protein product: CASSVRGTPDKAFF.

The chain combines TRBV5-6 with TRBJ2-7; 8 bases fit TRBD1. This CDR3 has 15 residues. Germline V gene data show CDR1 as SGHDT and CDR2 as YYEEEE. Trimming at V came to 3 bases and at J to 3 bases, leaving 8 bases not matched to a gene. The CDR3 bases are TGTGCCAGCAGCTCCCTGACAGGGGCAGGCTACGAGCAGTACTTC. Translating it yields CASSSLTGAGYEQYF.

The chain combines TRBV19 with TRBJ1-6; no clear D. V gave up 6 bases and J gave up 0 bases, with 6 bases separating them. The germline V gene has CDR1 LNHDA and CDR2 SQIVND (reference sequence). This CDR3 is built from 14 residues. The CDR3 reads CASRESSYNSPLHF. The CDR3 DNA reads TGTGCCAGTAGAGAGAGCTCCTATAATTCACCCCTCCACTTT.

The V and J genes are TRBV5-6 and TRBJ1-6, with 10 positions matching TRBD1. The CDR3 has 15 residues. Germline CDR1 and CDR2: SGHDT and YYEEEE. Trimming removed 2 bases from V and 5 bases from J; junction bases left unmatched: 1. CDR3 DNA: TGTGCCAGCAGCTTCGGACAGGGGGATAATTCACCCCTCCACTTT. Residues: CASSFGQGDNSPLHF.

The J gene is TRBJ1-2, the V gene TRBV27; 7 nucleotides match TRBD1. J was trimmed by 4 bases and V by 4 bases; bases with no gene match: 3. The CDR3 consists of 13 residues. Germline V gene sequence: CDR1 MNHEY, CDR2 SMNVEV (reference sequence). CDR3 coding DNA: TGTGCCAGCAGTTCGACAGGGCCCTATGGCTACACCTTC. This codes for CASSSTGPYGYTF.